The rows below give T cell receptor beta chains drawn from one sample of a study of response to subunit inactivated influenza vaccine. TCRdb ran MiXCR on the RT-PCR reads and lists one entry per CDR3 protein. The sample has about 780,000 distinct CDR3 sequences, under 20% seen once. The sequencing used PBMCs from blood, collected less than 6 days after vaccination. Source of these receptors: a man aged 50 to 60 who received an inactivated influenza vaccine. Each CDR3 is given with its conserved first and last residue. The D gene is left open where the match is weak. Some rows have no size entry. The others give once, few or many, or a class for an expanded clone.

D	V	size	J	CDR3	DNA
.	TRBV28	.	TRBJ1-2	CASSTQTSGYGYTF	TGTGCCAGCAGTACCCAGACCAGCGGCTATGGCTACACCTTC
TRBD2	TRBV9	few	TRBJ2-7	CASSEEAGLYEQYF	TGTGCCAGCAGCGAGGAAGCGGGGTTATACGAGCAGTACTTC
.	TRBV10-3	many	TRBJ2-5	CAISGTAQETQYF	TGTGCCATCAGTGGGACAGCTCAAGAGACCCAGTACTTC
TRBD1	TRBV19	.	TRBJ1-6	CASDFGGGDSPLHF	TGTGCCAGTGACTTCGGAGGGGGCGATTCACCCCTCCACTTT
TRBD1	TRBV11-1	few	TRBJ2-7	CASSSAITGTGSYYEQYF	TGTGCCAGCAGCTCAGCTATAACCGGGACAGGGTCCTACTACGAGCAGTACTTC
.	TRBV2	.	TRBJ2-5	CASSDPAGRGGQETQYF	TGTGCCAGCAGTGACCCGGCGGGCAGAGGGGGTCAAGAGACCCAGTACTTC
.	TRBV5-8	.	TRBJ2-7	CASGLLTAYEQYF	TGTGCCAGCGGGCTTTTAACCGCCTACGAGCAGTACTTC
TRBD2	TRBV28	.	TRBJ2-3	CASSFGGRALDTQYF	TGTGCCAGCAGTTTCGGCGGGAGGGCCTTAGATACGCAGTATTTT
.	TRBV12-3/TRBV12-4	.	TRBJ2-2	CASSFGWGRVTGELFF	TGTGCCAGCAGTTTCGGGTGGGGGCGGGTCACCGGGGAGCTGTTTTTT
.	TRBV5-1	many	TRBJ2-5	CASSRQAYSQETQYF	TGCGCCAGCAGCCGGCAGGCCTATTCTCAAGAGACCCAGTACTTC
TRBD2	TRBV4-1	.	TRBJ2-6	CASSQDLGGHSGANVLTF	TGCGCCAGCAGCCAAGATCTGGGAGGGCACTCTGGGGCCAACGTCCTGACTTTC
.	TRBV7-6	many	TRBJ2-2	CASSLNAIRGGELFF	TGTGCCAGCAGCTTGAATGCAATACGGGGCGGGGAGCTGTTTTTT
TRBD2	TRBV29-1	many	TRBJ2-7	CSVFAGVGSYEQYF	TGCAGCGTTTTCGCGGGAGTGGGGTCCTACGAGCAGTACTTC
TRBD1	TRBV5-1	.	TRBJ2-1	CASSLGDRRNEQFF	TGCGCCAGCAGCTTGGGGGACAGGCGGAATGAGCAGTTCTTC
.	TRBV3-1	few	TRBJ2-7	CASSQGYHEQYF	TGTGCCAGCAGCCAAGGGTACCACGAGCAGTACTTC
.	TRBV7-2	.	TRBJ1-4	CASSWETASNEKLFF	TGTGCCAGCAGCTGGGAGACAGCGAGTAATGAAAAACTGTTTTTT
.	TRBV6-1	.	TRBJ1-2	CASKGQPWGYGYTF	TGTGCCAGCAAAGGACAGCCGTGGGGCTATGGCTACACCTTC
TRBD2	TRBV29-1	many	TRBJ2-1	CSVEDLSAGGIQLFF	TGCAGCGTTGAAGATCTTTCGGCGGGAGGCATTCAGCTGTTCTTC
.	TRBV27	.	TRBJ2-7	CASSLQGSHSEQYF	TGTGCCAGCAGTCTCCAAGGGTCGCACTCCGAGCAGTACTTC
TRBD2	TRBV6-5	few	TRBJ2-3	CASSYPTTSGDTDTQYF	TGTGCCAGCAGTTACCCTACGACTAGCGGGGACACAGATACGCAGTATTTT
TRBD1	TRBV7-9	.	TRBJ2-3	CASSNGQGSTDTQYF	TGTGCCAGCAGCAACGGACAGGGGAGCACAGATACGCAGTATTTT
TRBD2	TRBV6-2/TRBV6-3	.	TRBJ2-1	CASWGFTGLAGANEQFF	TGTGCCAGCTGGGGTTTCACGGGACTAGCGGGAGCGAATGAGCAGTTCTTC
.	TRBV27	.	TRBJ2-7	CASSYGGQSYEQYF	TGTGCCAGCAGCTACGGGGGACAATCCTACGAGCAGTACTTC
.	TRBV4-3	few	TRBJ2-7	CASSQDRSRREQYF	TGCGCCAGCAGCCAAGATCGGAGTCGCAGGGAGCAGTACTTC
.	TRBV20-1	.	TRBJ2-7	CSAKRQSLPEQYF	TGCAGTGCGAAGAGACAGAGCTTGCCCGAGCAGTACTTC
TRBD1	TRBV12-3/TRBV12-4	few	TRBJ1-4	CASRGPTGAGEKLFF	TGTGCCAGCAGAGGCCCCACAGGGGCAGGTGAAAAACTGTTTTTT
.	TRBV10-3	few	TRBJ2-1	CATKRTERYNEQFF	TGTGCCACCAAAAGGACAGAGAGATACAATGAGCAGTTCTTC
TRBD1	TRBV25-1	few	TRBJ2-1	CASRDRYEQFF	TGTGCCAGCCGGGACAGGTATGAGCAGTTCTTC
.	TRBV29-1	many	TRBJ1-2	CSVRGGDGYTF	TGCAGCGTTCGAGGGGGAGATGGCTACACCTTC
.	TRBV5-1	few	TRBJ2-3	CASSLDPGGPDTQYF	TGCGCCAGCAGCTTGGATCCGGGGGGCCCAGATACGCAGTATTTT
.	TRBV2	few	TRBJ2-1	CASTQSGVYNEQFF	TGTGCCAGCACCCAATCGGGGGTCTACAATGAGCAGTTCTTC
.	TRBV5-1	few	TRBJ2-3	CASKRGRVSTDTQYF	TGCGCCAGCAAGAGAGGTAGGGTGAGCACAGATACGCAGTATTTT
.	TRBV12-3/TRBV12-4	few	TRBJ2-7	CASSSSHTYEQYF	TGTGCCAGCAGTTCCAGTCATACCTACGAGCAGTACTTC
.	TRBV28	.	TRBJ2-1	CASSSQLLDEQFF	TGTGCCAGCAGTTCTCAGCTTTTGGATGAGCAGTTCTTC
TRBD2	TRBV7-2	few	TRBJ2-3	CASGLAGGGADTQYF	TGTGCCAGCGGTTTAGCGGGGGGCGGGGCAGATACGCAGTATTTT
TRBD2	TRBV7-9	.	TRBJ2-1	CAGSLIIAGAYNEQFF	TGTGCCGGCAGCTTGATTATAGCGGGAGCCTACAATGAGCAGTTCTTC
.	TRBV5-1	.	TRBJ2-7	CASSLVGGIPAYEQYF	TGCGCCAGCAGCTTGGTTGGGGGAATTCCGGCCTACGAGCAGTACTTC